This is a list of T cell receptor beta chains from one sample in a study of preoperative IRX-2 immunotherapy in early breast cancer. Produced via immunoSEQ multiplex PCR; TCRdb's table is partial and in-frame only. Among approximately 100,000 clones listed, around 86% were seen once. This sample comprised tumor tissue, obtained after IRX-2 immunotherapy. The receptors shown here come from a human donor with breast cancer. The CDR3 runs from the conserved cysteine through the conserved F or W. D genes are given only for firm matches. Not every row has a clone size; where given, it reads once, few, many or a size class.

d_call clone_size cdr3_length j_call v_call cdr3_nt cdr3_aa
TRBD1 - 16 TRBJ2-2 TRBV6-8 TGTGCCAGCAGTTACTCAACAGGGGGCGGAACCGGGGAGCTGTTTTTT CASSYSTGGGTGELFF
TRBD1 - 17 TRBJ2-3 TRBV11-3 TGTGCCAGCAGCTTGGGTGGGGGACAGGGGGCGTCGGATACGCAGTATTTT CASSLGGGQGASDTQYF
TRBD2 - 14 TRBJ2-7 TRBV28 TGTGCCAGCATCCGACTAGCGGGGGCCTACGAGCAGTACTTC CASIRLAGAYEQYF
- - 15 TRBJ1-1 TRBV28 TGTGCCAGCAGTAGTTTAGCCGCGAAGAACACTGAAGCTTTCTTT CASSSLAAKNTEAFF
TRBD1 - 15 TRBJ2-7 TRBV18 TGTGCCAGCTCACTCTACCTCACAGGGGTGGGCGAGCAGTACTTC CASSLYLTGVGEQYF
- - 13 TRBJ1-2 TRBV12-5 TGTGCTAGTGAAGCCGGGGGTAACTATGGCTACACCTTC CASEAGGNYGYTF
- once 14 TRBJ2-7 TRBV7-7 TGTGCCAGCAGCTTAAGGGGCAACTCCTACGAGCAGTACTTC CASSLRGNSYEQYF
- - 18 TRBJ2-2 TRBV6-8 TGTGCCAGCAGTACGCGGGCTCGACGATCATCGAACACCGGGGAGCTGTTTTTT CASSTRARRSSNTGELFF
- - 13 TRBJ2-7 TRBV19 TGTGCCAGTAGTCCCGGCGGGCTGGGCGAGCAGTACTTC CASSPGGLGEQYF
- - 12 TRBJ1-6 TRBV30 TGTGCCTGGAGGGCATACTACTCACCCCTCCACTTT CAWRAYYSPLHF
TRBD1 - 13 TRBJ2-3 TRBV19 TGTGCCAGTAGCCTCGACAGGGAAGATACGCAGTATTTT CASSLDREDTQYF
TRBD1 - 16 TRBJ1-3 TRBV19 TGTGCCAGTAGTCCGTCGGACAGGGCTTCGGGAAACACCATATATTTT CASSPSDRASGNTIYF
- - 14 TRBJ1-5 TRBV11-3 TGTGCCAGCAGCTTAATGGAGGGTAGTCAGCCCCAGCATTTT CASSLMEGSQPQHF
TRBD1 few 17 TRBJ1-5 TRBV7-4 TGTGCCAGCAGCAGACTGGGGACAGGGTATAGCAATCAGCCCCAGCATTTT CASSRLGTGYSNQPQHF
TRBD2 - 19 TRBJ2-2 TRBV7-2 TGTGCCAGCAGCATTGGGGGGCTAGCGGGGTTCGCGAATACCGGGGAGCTGTTTTTT CASSIGGLAGFANTGELFF